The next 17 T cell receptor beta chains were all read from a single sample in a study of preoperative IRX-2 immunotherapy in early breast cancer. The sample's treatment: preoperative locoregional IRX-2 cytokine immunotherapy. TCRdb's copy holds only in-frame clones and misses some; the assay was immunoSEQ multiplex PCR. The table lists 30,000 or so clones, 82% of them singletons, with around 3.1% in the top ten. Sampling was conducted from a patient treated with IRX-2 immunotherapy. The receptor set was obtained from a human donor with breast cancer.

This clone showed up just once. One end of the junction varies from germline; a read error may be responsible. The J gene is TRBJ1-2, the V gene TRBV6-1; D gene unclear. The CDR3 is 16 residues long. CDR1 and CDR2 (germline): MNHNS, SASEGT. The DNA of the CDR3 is TGTGCCATCAGTGAAGTGGGCGGCGGATACAATTATGGCTACACCTTC. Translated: CAISEVGGGYNYGYTF.

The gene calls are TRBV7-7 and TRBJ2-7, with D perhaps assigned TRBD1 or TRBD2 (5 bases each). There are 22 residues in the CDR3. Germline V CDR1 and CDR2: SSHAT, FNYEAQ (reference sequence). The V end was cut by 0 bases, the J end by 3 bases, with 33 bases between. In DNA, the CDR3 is TGTGCCAGCAGCTTAGCGCAGCAACTCGGGACGGAGCTCCCCGTTGGAGGCTACGAGCAGTACTTC. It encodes CASSLAQQLGTELPVGGYEQYF.

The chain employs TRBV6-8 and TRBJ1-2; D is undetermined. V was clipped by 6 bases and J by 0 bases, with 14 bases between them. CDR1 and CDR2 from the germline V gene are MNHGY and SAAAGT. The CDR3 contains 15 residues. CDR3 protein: CASRTEALPNYGYTF. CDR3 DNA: TGTGCCAGCAGGACTGAGGCCCTTCCTAACTATGGCTACACCTTC.

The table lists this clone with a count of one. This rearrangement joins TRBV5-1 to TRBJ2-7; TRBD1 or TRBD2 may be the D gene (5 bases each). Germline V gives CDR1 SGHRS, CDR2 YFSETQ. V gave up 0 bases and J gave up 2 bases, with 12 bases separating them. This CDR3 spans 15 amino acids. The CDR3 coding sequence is TGCGCCAGCAGCTTGGCCAGGGAGAAGCCCTACGAGCAGTACTTC. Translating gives CASSLAREKPYEQYF.

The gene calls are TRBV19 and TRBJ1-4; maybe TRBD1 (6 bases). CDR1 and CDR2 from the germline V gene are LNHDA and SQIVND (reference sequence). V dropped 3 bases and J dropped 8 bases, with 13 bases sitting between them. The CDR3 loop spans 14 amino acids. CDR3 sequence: CASSIVAGGEKLFF. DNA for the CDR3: TGTGCCAGTAGTATTGTAGCCGGGGGCGAAAAACTGTTTTTT.

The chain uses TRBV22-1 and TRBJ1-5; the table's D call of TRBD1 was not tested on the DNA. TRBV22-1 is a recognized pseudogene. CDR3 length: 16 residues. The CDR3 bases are TGTGCCAGCAGTTTAGGACCGGACAGGATCGGTCAGCCCCAGCATTTT. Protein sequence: CASSLGPDRIGQPQHF.

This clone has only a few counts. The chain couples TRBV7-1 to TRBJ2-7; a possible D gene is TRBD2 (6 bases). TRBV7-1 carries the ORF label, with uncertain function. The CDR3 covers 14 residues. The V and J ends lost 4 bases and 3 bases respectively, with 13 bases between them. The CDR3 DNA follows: TGTGCCAGCAGCTTTGGGGCCGGGGGCTACGAGCAGTACTTC. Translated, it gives CASSFGAGGYEQYF.

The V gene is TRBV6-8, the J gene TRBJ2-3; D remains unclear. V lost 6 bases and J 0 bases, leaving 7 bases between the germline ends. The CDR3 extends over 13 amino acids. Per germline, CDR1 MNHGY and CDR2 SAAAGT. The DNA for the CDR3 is TGTGCCAGCAGGGGTACCAGCACAGATACGCAGTATTTT. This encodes CASRGTSTDTQYF.

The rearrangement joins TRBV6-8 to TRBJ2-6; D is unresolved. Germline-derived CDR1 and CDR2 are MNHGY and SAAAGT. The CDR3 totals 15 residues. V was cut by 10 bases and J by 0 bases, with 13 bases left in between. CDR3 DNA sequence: TGTGCCACTTCGGAGTGGGCCTCTGGGGCCAACGTCCTGACTTTC. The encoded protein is CATSEWASGANVLTF.

The CDR3 reads CASSLDTGRNEQYF. Here the CDR3 DNA reads TGTGCCAGCAGCTTAGATACAGGGCGGAACGAGCAGTACTTC. This chain connects TRBV9 to TRBJ2-7; a possible D gene is TRBD1 (6 bases). The CDR3 runs 14 residues. CDR1 and CDR2 (germline): SGDLS, YYNGEE. With 4 bases removed from V and 5 bases from J, the gap between germline ends came to 16 bases.

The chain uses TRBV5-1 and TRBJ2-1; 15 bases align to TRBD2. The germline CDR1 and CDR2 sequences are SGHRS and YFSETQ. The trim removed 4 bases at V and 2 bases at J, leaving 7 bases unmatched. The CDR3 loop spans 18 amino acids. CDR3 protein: CASSHPGTSGGTYNEQFF. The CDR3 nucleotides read TGCGCCAGCAGCCACCCCGGGACTAGCGGGGGGACCTACAATGAGCAGTTCTTC. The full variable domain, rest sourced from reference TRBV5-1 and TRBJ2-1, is KAGVTQTPRYLIKTRGQQVTLSCSPISGHRSVSWYQQTPGQGLQFLFEYFSETQRNKGNFPGRFSGRQFSNSRSEMNVSTLELGDSALYLCASSHPGTSGGTYNEQFFGPGTRLTVL.

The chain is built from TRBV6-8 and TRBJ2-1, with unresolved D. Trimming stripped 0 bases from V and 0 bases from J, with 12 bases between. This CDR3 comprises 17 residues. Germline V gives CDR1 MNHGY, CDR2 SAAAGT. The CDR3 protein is CASSYSPRRGSYNEQFF. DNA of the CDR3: TGTGCCAGCAGTTACTCTCCTAGAAGAGGCTCCTACAATGAGCAGTTCTTC.

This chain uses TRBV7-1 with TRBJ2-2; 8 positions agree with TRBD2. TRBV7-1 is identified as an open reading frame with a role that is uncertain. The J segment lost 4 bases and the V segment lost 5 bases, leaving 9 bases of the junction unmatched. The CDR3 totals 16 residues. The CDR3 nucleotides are TGTGCCAGCAGCCGCGGTATAGCGGGGTTCACCGGGGAGCTGTTTTTT. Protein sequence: CASSRGIAGFTGELFF.

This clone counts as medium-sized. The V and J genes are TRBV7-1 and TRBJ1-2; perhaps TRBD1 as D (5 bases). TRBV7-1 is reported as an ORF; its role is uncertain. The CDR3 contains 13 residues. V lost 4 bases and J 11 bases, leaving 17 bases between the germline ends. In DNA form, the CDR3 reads TGTGCCAGCAGCTTCAGGGAGGGGTTGGATTACACCTTC. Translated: CASSFREGLDYTF.

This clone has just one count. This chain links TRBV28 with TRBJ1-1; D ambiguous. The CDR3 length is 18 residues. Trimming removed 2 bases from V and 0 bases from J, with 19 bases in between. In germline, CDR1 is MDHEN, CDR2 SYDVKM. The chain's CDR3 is CASSLPRRLSPMNTEAFF. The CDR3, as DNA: TGTGCCAGCAGTTTACCCCGCAGGCTCTCCCCCATGAACACTGAAGCTTTCTTT.

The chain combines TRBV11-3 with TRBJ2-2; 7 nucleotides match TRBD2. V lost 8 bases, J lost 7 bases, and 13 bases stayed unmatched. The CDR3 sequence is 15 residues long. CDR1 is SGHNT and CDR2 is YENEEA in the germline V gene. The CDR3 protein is CASQPGGAGIGELFF. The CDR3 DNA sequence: TGTGCCAGCCAGCCGGGGGGAGCGGGAATCGGGGAGCTGTTTTTT.

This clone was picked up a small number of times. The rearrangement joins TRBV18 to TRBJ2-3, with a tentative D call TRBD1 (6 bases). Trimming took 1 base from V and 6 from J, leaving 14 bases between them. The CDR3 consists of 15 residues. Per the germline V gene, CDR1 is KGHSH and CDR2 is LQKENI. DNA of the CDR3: TGTGCCAGCTCACCACGAGGGACATCCCCCGATACGCAGTATTTT. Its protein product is CASSPRGTSPDTQYF.